A selection of T cell receptor beta chains follows, all from one sample in a study of T cells in Graves' hyperthyroidism and ophthalmopathy. TCRdb independently ran MiXCR on the multiplex PCR reads; one entry per CDR3 protein. The sample shows more than 550,000 distinct CDR3 sequences, approximately 15% of them seen only once. Input material: blood. The origin of the receptors is a man aged 50-60 years with Graves' hyperthyroidism. CDR3s include the opening cysteine and the closing phenylalanine or tryptophan. The order of the fields is CDR3 length, V gene, CDR3 protein.

15 TRBV11-2 CASSFPVAALETQYF
15 TRBV28 CATFRGGRKDYGYTF
15 TRBV7-8 CASSLMGRTTTEAFF
13 TRBV6-2/TRBV6-3 CASIMDSKETQYF
15 TRBV28 CASSIRLAPTYEQYF
15 TRBV12-3/TRBV12-4 CASSFVTGVHNEQFF
14 TRBV30 CAWTRGQINEKLFF
15 TRBV27 CASQRISGSGYEQYF
14 TRBV28 CASPPPNGNQPQHF
16 TRBV5-1 CASSLGGTGSYNEQFF
15 TRBV28 CASSSPDGTNEKLFF
14 TRBV29-1 CSVKPGQGNEKLFF
20 TRBV20-1 CSARDLDVWARGPIKYGYTF
14 TRBV6-1 CASSRLAGAIEQYF
11 TRBV20-1 CSGTSSYEQYF
16 TRBV20-1 CSAPQSGTPRRNEQFF
14 TRBV20-1 CSARSSVDYNEQFF
15 TRBV12-3/TRBV12-4 CASSFWAGRLLEQYF
14 TRBV30 CAWSEWGLNTEAFF
15 TRBV27 CASSAQGLASYEQYF
16 TRBV24-1 CATSDSTGHLGETQYF
15 TRBV7-2 CASSPDRGSGQPQHF
13 TRBV12-3/TRBV12-4 CASSGTSGSGYTF
13 TRBV30 CARSRQNNQPQHF
16 TRBV7-2 CASSLGTFPSTDTQYF
13 TRBV6-1 CASTQGMSQPQHF
14 TRBV7-9 CAATGVTRNTEAFF
15 TRBV4-1 CASSQGASALVEAFF
16 TRBV28 CASSPWTLRRTDTQYF
15 TRBV11-2 CASSSGTGLRSPLHF
14 TRBV5-5 CASSLAVNNQPQHF
15 TRBV27 CASSVGTGQGYEQYF
14 TRBV24-1 CATRGDRENTEAFF
15 TRBV19 CASSVTAVTTDTQYF
14 TRBV9 CASSEGQGQEPQHF
13 TRBV7-3 CASSFSGADTQYF
16 TRBV28 CASSIAAAGTTYEQYF